This T cell receptor beta chain was sequenced for a study of blood T cell repertoires in COVID-19. Study background: Specimens from acute and convalescent COVID-19 originated in the United States, Italy and Spain. PBMCs, B-cell-depleted T cells, or T cells were the source of the cDNA or gDNA that made up the material.

Methods used by the authors: By means of reference gene primer amplification, nucleated cell counts were estimated. Method: immunoSEQ multiplex PCR; TCRdb's copy keeps in-frame clones and lacks some. From that table come the V and J calls and clone size; the DNA was used to work out D and trimming. The sample includes fewer than 250,000 clones, about 85% of them seen just once. With 3 bases removed from V and 3 bases from J, the gap between germline ends came to 14 bases. In germline, CDR1 is LGHNA, CDR2 YNFKEQ. CDR3 length equals 16 residues. This clonotype was sampled from a woman aged 60-75 years with active or convalescent COVID-19. Specimen: peripheral blood. The chain joins TRBV4-2 to TRBJ1-4, with D possibly matching TRBD1 (6 bases). CDR3 coding DNA: TGTGCCAGCAGCCAGGGGAGGGACACGCCTAATGAAAAACTGTTTTTT. It yields the protein CASSQGRDTPNEKLFF.